The 19 T cell receptor beta chains presented below share a single source sample, sequenced in a study of beta chain features in type 1 diabetes. Expressed TCRB transcripts were sequenced, since all the RNA that had been isolated was reverse transcribed. Only in-frame clones appear in the TCRdb table, and some are missing; sequencing was by immunoSEQ multiplex PCR. Among 130,000 to 150,000 clones listed, around 51% were seen once. Input material: Tregs from blood. The receptors shown here come from a man in his late teens or twenties in good health.

The chain employs TRBV28 and TRBJ2-3; 9 bases agree with TRBD1. V shed 6 bases and J 4 bases; nucleotides not matched to a gene: 8. Germline values: CDR1 MDHEN, CDR2 SYDVKM. CDR3 length: 15 residues. CDR3 coding DNA: TGTGCCAGCAGACGCCGTTGGACAGGGGCAGATACGCAGTATTTT. Translating it yields CASRRRWTGADTQYF.

The chain uses TRBV27 and TRBJ2-7, with TRBD2 as a possible D gene (5 bases). CDR1 and CDR2 from the germline V gene are MNHEY and SMNVEV (reference sequence). The CDR3 consists of 16 residues. V lost 1 base, J lost 6 bases, and 19 bases lay in between. CDR3: CASSLFGRLASPEQYF. The CDR3 region has the DNA TGTGCCAGCAGTTTATTCGGCCGATTAGCGAGTCCCGAGCAGTACTTC.

The chain joins TRBV9 to TRBJ2-7, with a weak D call TRBD2 (7 bases). The CDR3 has 16 amino acids. V lost 3 bases, J lost 3 bases, and 19 bases lay in between. Germline assignment: CDR1 SGDLS and CDR2 YYNGEE. CDR3 coding DNA: TGTGCCAGCAGCGAAGGGGGGGTGGGGACTTTCTACGAGCAGTACTTC. Translation: CASSEGGVGTFYEQYF. Full variable domain (outside the CDR3, taken from reference TRBV9 and TRBJ2-7): DSGVTQTPKHLITATGQRVTLRCSPRSGDLSVYWYQQSLDQGLQFLIQYYNGEERAKGNILERFSAQQFPDLHSELNLSSLELGDSALYFCASSEGGVGTFYEQYFGPGTRLTVT.

The chain carries TRBV20-1 and TRBJ1-4; no clear D. V lost 3 bases and J 11 bases, leaving 10 bases between the germline ends. CDR1 DFQATT and CDR2 SNEGSKA come from the germline V gene (reference sequence). This CDR3 is 11 amino acids long. The CDR3 DNA reads as TGCAGTGCTAGCGAACTCGGGAAACTGTTTTTT. Its protein product is CSASELGKLFF.

This rearrangement joins TRBV5-8 to TRBJ2-1; TRBD2 matches 13 bases. Germline V gives CDR1 SGHTS, CDR2 YDEGEE. J lost 7 bases, V lost 4 bases, and 5 bases had no gene match. The CDR3 runs 15 residues. CDR3 amino acids: CASSLGTSGENEQFF. CDR3 sequence (DNA): TGTGCCAGCAGCCTCGGGACTAGCGGGGAAAATGAGCAGTTCTTC.

The chain carries TRBV10-3 and TRBJ2-7; maybe TRBD2 (5 bases). The CDR3 runs 13 residues. From germline, CDR1 is ENHRY and CDR2 SYGVKD. Trimming left V 6 bases short and J 6 bases short, with 15 bases between. For the CDR3, the DNA is TGTGCCATCAGCCCCGCTAGCTCTCCCGAGCAGTACTTC. It translates to CAISPASSPEQYF.

The rearrangement joins TRBV9 to TRBJ1-1; 7 bases map to TRBD1. The length of the CDR3 is 15 residues. Trimming removed 0 bases from V and 1 base from J; junction bases left unmatched: 3. The germline CDR1 and CDR2 sequences are SGDLS and YYNGEE. The chain's CDR3 is CASSVVAGGNTEAFF. The CDR3 coding sequence is TGTGCCAGCAGCGTAGTGGCAGGGGGGAACACTGAAGCTTTCTTT.

This chain joins TRBV7-8 and TRBJ1-5; D is perhaps TRBD1 (6 bases). This CDR3 has 14 residues. Between the trimmed V and J ends, which lost 4 bases and 7 bases, there was a span of 14 bases. In germline, CDR1 is SGHVS, CDR2 FQNEAQ. The CDR3 loop is CASSSSRGRQPQHF. The CDR3 nucleotides are TGTGCCAGCAGCTCAAGCAGGGGCAGGCAGCCCCAGCATTTT.

The rearrangement links TRBV5-1 to TRBJ2-2, with a tentative D call TRBD1 (5 bases). V was pared by 4 bases and J by 3 bases, with 13 bases between. CDR3 length equals 15 residues. Germline V gives CDR1 SGHRS, CDR2 YFSETQ. The CDR3 here is CASSPVWGDTGELFF. The CDR3 coding sequence is TGCGCCAGCAGCCCGGTCTGGGGCGACACCGGGGAGCTGTTTTTT.

This clone was seen a few times. The V call is TRBV7-2, the J call TRBJ2-5, with 10 bases matching TRBD1. The CDR3 is 15 residues long. CDR1 is SGHTA and CDR2 is FQGNSA in the germline V gene. V was pared by 2 bases and J by 4 bases, with 4 bases of the junction left unmatched. CDR3 sequence: CASSLNRDRGETQYF. The DNA of the CDR3 is TGTGCCAGCAGCTTAAACCGGGACAGGGGAGAGACCCAGTACTTC.

This clone was recorded a few times. The rearrangement uses TRBV15 and TRBJ2-1, with 11 bases identical to TRBD2. The junction had 5 bases not matched to a gene; V was cut back by 1 base and J by 6 bases. This CDR3 comprises 16 residues. In germline, CDR1 is LNHNV, CDR2 YYDKDF (reference sequence). The DNA for the CDR3 is TGTGCCACCAGCAGAGCGACTAGCGGGATATTCAATGAGCAGTTCTTC. Translated, it gives CATSRATSGIFNEQFF.

This clone appeared a few times. CDR3: CASRRAVSYNEQFF. The CDR3 DNA is TGTGCCAGCAGACGAGCGGTTTCCTACAATGAGCAGTTCTTC. The chain employs TRBV28 and TRBJ2-1; D may be TRBD2 (5 bases). V shed 6 bases and J shed 1 base, with 10 bases lying between them. Germline V gene sequence: CDR1 MDHEN, CDR2 SYDVKM. The CDR3 runs 14 residues.

This clone has just a few counts. V and J are TRBV28 and TRBJ2-7; maybe TRBD1 (5 bases). Trimming removed 3 bases from V and 0 bases from J, with 6 bases in between. The CDR3 has 13 amino acids. Germline loops: CDR1 MDHEN, CDR2 SYDVKM. This chain's CDR3 is CASSLDNSYEQYF. CDR3 sequence (DNA): TGTGCCAGCAGTTTGGACAACTCCTACGAGCAGTACTTC. Complete variable domain (other parts from reference TRBV28 and TRBJ2-7): DVKVTQSSRYLVKRTGEKVFLECVQDMDHENMFWYRQDPGLGLRLIYFSYDVKMKEKGDIPEGYSVSREKKERFSLILESASTNQTSMYLCASSLDNSYEQYFGPGTRLTVT.

Remarks on this clone: Additional DNA sequences in this sample encode the identical CDR3. The rearrangement joins TRBV6-5 to TRBJ2-1, with 13 bases that match TRBD2. The CDR3 has 15 amino acids. Germline values: CDR1 MNHEY, CDR2 SVGAGI. Unmatched junction bases numbered 7, after V lost 2 bases and J lost 12 bases. The CDR3 loop reads CASSYGTSGVDVQFF. DNA of the CDR3: TGTGCCAGCAGTTACGGGACTAGCGGGGTGGACGTGCAGTTCTTC.

A word on this clone: Other DNA sequences of this sample code for an identical CDR3. The chain employs TRBV28 and TRBJ2-2; TRBD1 matches at 7 bases. V was pared by 6 bases and J by 1 base, with 2 bases of the junction left unmatched. Germline V lookup: CDR1 MDHEN, CDR2 SYDVKM. The CDR3 is 14 residues long. CDR3 region: CASRRQGNTGELFF. In DNA, the CDR3 is TGTGCCAGCAGACGACAGGGGAACACCGGGGAGCTGTTTTTT.

The chain links TRBV9 to TRBJ2-7, with TRBD2 as a possible D gene (5 bases). V gave up 5 bases and J gave up 2 bases, with 14 bases separating them. The germline V gene encodes CDR1 SGDLS and CDR2 YYNGEE. The CDR3 sequence is 14 residues long. The CDR3 sequence is CASSLLASPYEQYF. The DNA of the CDR3 is TGTGCCAGCAGTCTGTTAGCGAGCCCCTACGAGCAGTACTTC.

This clone was detected a few times. CDR3 coding DNA: TGTGCCAGCAGAACCGGGACAGGAGGTCAGCCCCAGCATTTT. Protein product: CASRTGTGGQPQHF. The rearrangement links TRBV6-5 to TRBJ1-5, with 8 bases matching TRBD1. This CDR3 region has 14 residues. Germline loops: CDR1 MNHEY, CDR2 SVGAGI. The ends lost 6 bases at V and 6 bases at J; junction bases unmatched: 7.

The chain recombines TRBV5-1 with TRBJ2-1; 9 nucleotides line up with TRBD1. The CDR3 extends over 14 amino acids. Per germline, CDR1 SGHRS and CDR2 YFSETQ. J gave up 14 bases and V 4 bases, and 13 bases lay outside the gene matches. Here the CDR3 reads CASSPRDRESGKFF. CDR3 bases: TGCGCCAGCAGCCCACGGGACAGGGAATCTGGGAAGTTCTTC.

There are a few counts of this clone. This rearrangement joins TRBV7-9 to TRBJ1-4, with 7 bases fitting TRBD1. The length of the CDR3 is 13 residues. The junction had 5 bases not matched to a gene; V was cut back by 6 bases and J by 7 bases. Per the germline V gene, CDR1 is SEHNR and CDR2 is FQNEAQ (reference sequence). The CDR3 loop is CASRGAGGEKLFF. CDR3 DNA: TGTGCCAGCAGGGGGGCAGGGGGTGAAAAACTGTTTTTT.